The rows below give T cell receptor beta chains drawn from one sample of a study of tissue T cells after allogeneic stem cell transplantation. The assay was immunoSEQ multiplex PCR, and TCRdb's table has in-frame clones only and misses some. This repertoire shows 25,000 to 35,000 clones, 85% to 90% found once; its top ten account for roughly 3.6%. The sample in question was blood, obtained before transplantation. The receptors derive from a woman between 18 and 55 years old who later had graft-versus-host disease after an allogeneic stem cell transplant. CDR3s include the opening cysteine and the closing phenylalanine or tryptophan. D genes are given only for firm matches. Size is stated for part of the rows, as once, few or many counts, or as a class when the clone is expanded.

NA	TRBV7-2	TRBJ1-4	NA	TGTGCCAGCTCTAGAGGAAGTTTAGGGGAAAAACTGTTTTTT	CASSRGSLGEKLFF
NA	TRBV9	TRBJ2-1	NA	TGTGCCAGCAGCGTCCGGGGCCAAACCGGGAATGAGCAGTTCTTC	CASSVRGQTGNEQFF
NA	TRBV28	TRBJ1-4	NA	NA	CASSSSAELAEKLFF
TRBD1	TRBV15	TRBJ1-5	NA	TGTGCCACCAGCAGAGAAACAGGGGGCAATCAGCCCCAGCATTTT	CATSRETGGNQPQHF
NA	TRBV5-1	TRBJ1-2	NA	TGCGCCAGCAGCTTGTCGGTAGGGTCGGAGCTCTATGGCTACACCTTC	CASSLSVGSELYGYTF
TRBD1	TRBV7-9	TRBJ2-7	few	TGTGCCAGCAGCAGACAGGGGGACTCCTACGAGCAGTACTTC	CASSRQGDSYEQYF
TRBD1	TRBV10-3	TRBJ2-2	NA	TGTGCCATCAGTGGATCCGGGACAGAGATTTTTAACACCGGGGAGCTGTTTTTT	CAISGSGTEIFNTGELFF
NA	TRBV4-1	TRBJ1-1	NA	TGCGCCAGCAGCCAAGGAAGGGTTGGACGGGTGAACACTGAAGCTTTCTTT	CASSQGRVGRVNTEAFF
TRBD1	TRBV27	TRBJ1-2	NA	TGTGCCAGCAGTCCCGGGACAGGGACATATTATGGCTACACCTTC	CASSPGTGTYYGYTF
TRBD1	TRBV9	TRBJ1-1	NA	TGTGCCAGCAGCGAACGGACAGGTGTTAACACTGAAGCTTTCTTT	CASSERTGVNTEAFF